This entry lists 3 T cell receptor beta chains sequenced from one sample in a study of CD8 T cells in Susac syndrome. A quantity of 0.5 to 1 ug RNA underwent reverse transcription using random hexamers. TCRdb used MiXCR to reprocess the immunoSEQ multiplex PCR reads, holding one entry per CDR3 protein. This table holds over 350,000 distinct CDR3 sequences, roughly 85% found once. The material sequenced was CD8+ T cells from PBMCs. The receptors stem from a human donor with multiple sclerosis.

The V and J genes are TRBV7-6 and TRBJ1-1; D is unclear. V was shortened by 2 bases and J by 0 bases, with 13 bases between the two germline ends. The germline CDR1 and CDR2 sequences are SGHVS and FNYEAQ. The CDR3 spans 16 residues. The CDR3 here is CASSLTQENMNTEAFF. CDR3 nucleotides: TGTGCCAGCAGCTTAACGCAGGAGAATATGAACACTGAAGCTTTCTTT.

The chain carries TRBV27 and TRBJ1-2; possibly TRBD1 for D (6 bases). The CDR3 covers 11 residues. CDR1 MNHEY and CDR2 SMNVEV come from the germline V gene (reference sequence). V was shortened by 5 bases and J by 8 bases, with 9 bases between the two germline ends. CDR3 bases: TGTGCCAGCAGTGGGGGGCAAGGCTACACCTTC. This encodes CASSGGQGYTF.

The J gene is TRBJ2-1, the V gene TRBV29-1, with a tentative D call TRBD2 (5 bases). Germline CDR1 and CDR2: SQVTM and ANQGSEA. Trimming pared 0 bases from V and 5 bases from J, leaving 11 bases between. The CDR3 contains 14 residues. The CDR3 loop is CSVEDRRVDNEQFF. CDR3 in DNA: TGCAGCGTTGAAGATCGGCGGGTGGACAATGAGCAGTTCTTC.